This T cell receptor (beta chain) was identified in a study of blood T cell repertoires in COVID-19. Across the whole study: Researchers got acute and convalescent COVID-19 samples from the United States, Italy and Spain. T cells, B-cell-depleted T cells, or PBMCs provided the cDNA or gDNA that served as material.

This clone came up once. Original data processing: Nucleated cell counts were estimated from reference gene primer amplification. The data were produced by immunoSEQ multiplex PCR, yet TCRdb's version contains in-frame clones alone and is incomplete. The DNA was the basis for D and trimming; V, J and clone size are from that table. The sample includes about 240,000 clones, more than 85% seen only once; the top ten take less than 8.5%. V dropped 3 bases and J dropped 4; count of bases not matched to a gene: 4. Germline values: CDR1 PRHDT, CDR2 FYEKMQ (reference sequence). This CDR3 has 14 residues. The chain couples TRBV13 to TRBJ2-7; 9 nucleotides line up with TRBD1. Source material: peripheral blood. This receptor was obtained from a woman aged 65 to 85 with active or convalescent COVID-19. As DNA, the CDR3 is TGTGCCAGCAGCTTCCCGGGACAGGGATACGAGCAGTACTTC. Translation: CASSFPGQGYEQYF.